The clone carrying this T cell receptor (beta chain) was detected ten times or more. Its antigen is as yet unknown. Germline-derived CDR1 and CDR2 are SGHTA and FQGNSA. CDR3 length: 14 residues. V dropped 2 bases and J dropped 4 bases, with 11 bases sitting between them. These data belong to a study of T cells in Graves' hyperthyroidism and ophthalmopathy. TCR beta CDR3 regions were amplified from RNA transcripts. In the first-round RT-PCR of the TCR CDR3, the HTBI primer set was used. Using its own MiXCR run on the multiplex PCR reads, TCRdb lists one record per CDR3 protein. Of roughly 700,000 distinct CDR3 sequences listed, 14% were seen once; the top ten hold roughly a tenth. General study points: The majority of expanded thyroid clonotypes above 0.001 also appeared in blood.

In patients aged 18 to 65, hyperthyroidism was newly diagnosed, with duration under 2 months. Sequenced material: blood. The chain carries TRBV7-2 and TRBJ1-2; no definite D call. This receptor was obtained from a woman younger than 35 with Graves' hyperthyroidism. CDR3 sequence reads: CASSLPGRLYGYTF. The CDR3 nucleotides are TGTGCCAGCAGCTTACCTGGCAGACTCTATGGCTACACCTTC.